This is a list of T cell receptor beta chains from one sample in a study of T cells in localized non-small cell lung cancer. Some clones are missing from TCRdb's copy, which holds only in-frame ones; the method was immunoSEQ multiplex PCR. The sample holds 45,000 to 65,000 clones, around 90% seen once. Sequences were derived from peripheral blood, sampled before any cancer treatment. The source is a man aged 35 to 70 with stage I squamous cell lung carcinoma. Each CDR3 is given with its conserved first and last residue. Fields, in order: V gene, J gene, clone size, D gene, CDR3 DNA, CDR3 protein. The D gene is left open where the match is weak. Where a row states a size, it is once, few, many or the class of an expanded clone; other rows omit it.

v_gene: TRBV7-2
j_gene: TRBJ2-7
abundance: -
d_gene: -
CDR3nt: TGTGCCAGCAGCTTAGGTGGGCTAACCTACGAGCAGTACTTC
CDR3aa: CASSLGGLTYEQYF

v_gene: TRBV7-2
j_gene: TRBJ2-1
abundance: -
d_gene: -
CDR3nt: TGTGCCAGCAACTCCCGCGGGAACGTGGCTGGTAATGAGCAGTTCTTC
CDR3aa: CASNSRGNVAGNEQFF

v_gene: TRBV5-1
j_gene: TRBJ2-2
abundance: -
d_gene: TRBD1
CDR3nt: TGCGCCAGCAGCCAAGGGACAGGGAACACCGGGGAGCTGTTTTTT
CDR3aa: CASSQGTGNTGELFF

v_gene: TRBV7-2
j_gene: TRBJ1-2
abundance: -
d_gene: -
CDR3nt: TGTGCCAGCAGCTTAGGACAGGTTAGGAGCTACACCTTC
CDR3aa: CASSLGQVRSYTF

v_gene: TRBV28
j_gene: TRBJ2-7
abundance: once
d_gene: TRBD2
CDR3nt: TGTGCCAGCAGACCCACTAGCGGGAGGAACCACGAGCAGTACTTC
CDR3aa: CASRPTSGRNHEQYF

v_gene: TRBV15
j_gene: TRBJ2-5
abundance: -
d_gene: TRBD1
CDR3nt: TGTGCCACCAGCAGGGACAGGGAAGAGACCCAGTACTTC
CDR3aa: CATSRDREETQYF

v_gene: TRBV27
j_gene: TRBJ2-7
abundance: -
d_gene: -
CDR3nt: TGTGCCAGCAGCAAAGGGGAAGGGGGGAGGGGTTCCGAGCAGTACTTC
CDR3aa: CASSKGEGGRGSEQYF

v_gene: TRBV28
j_gene: TRBJ1-3
abundance: once
d_gene: -
CDR3nt: TGTGCCAGCTGGAGTGGGGGTAGCTCTGGAAACACCATATATTTT
CDR3aa: CASWSGGSSGNTIYF

v_gene: TRBV11-1
j_gene: TRBJ2-3
abundance: -
d_gene: -
CDR3nt: TGTGCCAGCAGCCCTGGGGCAGGGGAAGATACGCAGTATTTT
CDR3aa: CASSPGAGEDTQYF

v_gene: TRBV27
j_gene: TRBJ2-3
abundance: -
d_gene: -
CDR3nt: TGTGCCAGCAGTCGAAAGGGAGGCTTTCCAGATACGCAGTATTTT
CDR3aa: CASSRKGGFPDTQYF

v_gene: TRBV9
j_gene: TRBJ2-1
abundance: -
d_gene: -
CDR3nt: TGTGCCAGCAGCGTAGTAGGGGGAGTTGTATACAATGAGCAGTTCTTC
CDR3aa: CASSVVGGVVYNEQFF